This TCR beta chain was identified during a study of CD8 T cells in ankylosing spondylitis. Study-wide findings and caveats: Clones tied to disease were said to be significantly enriched in matched ankylosing spondylitis synovial fluid. Blood of patients with ankylosing spondylitis appeared to be characterized by a TCR beta motif of eight highly homologous variants.

There are 15 residues in the CDR3. Trimming shortened V by 6 bases and J by 0 bases, and 11 bases separated the two germline ends. Worth noting for this clonotype: Its antigen is not known.

TCRdb processed the 5' RACE reads anew with MiXCR; each CDR3 protein has one entry. Found here are around 770,000 distinct CDR3 sequences, around 20% of them singletons; the top ten hold about 19%. This sequence originates from a male donor with ankylosing spondylitis. The chain carries TRBV12-3 or TRBV12-4 and TRBJ1-4; D is possibly TRBD1 (5 bases). Sequenced sample: blood, either unsorted or a sorted T cell fraction (not recorded which). CDR3 residues: CASRSKGATNEKLFF. The CDR3 DNA reads TGTGCCAGCAGGTCCAAAGGGGCAACTAATGAAAAACTGTTTTTT.